The 6 T cell receptor beta chains below were found in one sample sequenced in a study of CD8 T cells in ankylosing spondylitis. TCRdb re-derived calls from the 5' RACE reads in MiXCR, one entry per CDR3 protein. The profile shows approximately 240,000 distinct CDR3 sequences, 10% of them singletons. Sequenced input: blood, either unsorted or a sorted T cell fraction (not recorded which). The receptors come from a male donor with ankylosing spondylitis or in good health (not recorded which).

This clonotype was picked up many times. This chain connects TRBV12-5 to TRBJ2-1, with 10 bases that match TRBD2. Germline CDR1 and CDR2: LGHNT and FRNRAP. Unmatched junction bases numbered 6, after V lost 1 base and J lost 6 bases. The CDR3 covers 16 residues. The CDR3 nucleotides are TGTGCTAGTGGTTTGGGTTCTAGCGGGAGTACCAATGAGCAGTTCTTC. Its translation: CASGLGSSGSTNEQFF.

This clonotype was seen many times. This chain connects TRBV3-1 to TRBJ2-2; D is possibly TRBD1 or TRBD2 (5 bases each). The V and J ends lost 1 base and 5 bases respectively, with 14 bases between them. CDR1 LGHDT and CDR2 YNNKEL come from the germline V gene (reference sequence). The CDR3 covers 16 residues. The CDR3 spells CASSQVRGALTGELFF. The CDR3 DNA reads TGTGCCAGCAGCCAAGTGCGAGGGGCCTTAACCGGGGAGCTGTTTTTT.

This clonotype came up many times. This chain connects TRBV20-1 to TRBJ2-2; D gene unclear. V lost 2 bases, J lost 0 bases, and 13 bases lay in between. The length of the CDR3 is 16 residues. Germline V CDR1 and CDR2: DFQATT, SNEGSKA (reference sequence). The chain's CDR3 is CSARTRTAANTGELFF. The CDR3 coding sequence is TGCAGTGCTAGAACCCGGACCGCTGCGAACACCGGGGAGCTGTTTTTT.

The chain has TRBV10-1 and TRBJ2-3, with TRBD2 identical over 12 bases. Germline CDR1 and CDR2: WNHNN and SYGVQD (reference sequence). The trim removed 3 bases at V and 6 bases at J, leaving 10 bases unmatched. This CDR3 comprises 17 residues. The chain's CDR3 is CASSDHLAGGSGDTQYF. The CDR3 DNA reads TGCGCCAGCAGTGATCACCTAGCGGGAGGGTCCGGGGATACGCAGTATTTT.

This clonotype was observed at least ten times. This chain connects TRBV29-1 to TRBJ1-4, with 9 nucleotides matching TRBD1. This CDR3 comprises 14 residues. From germline, CDR1 is SQVTM and CDR2 ANQGSEA. The J segment lost 3 bases and the V segment lost 6 bases, leaving 5 bases of the junction unmatched. The CDR3 bases are TGCAGCGTCTCCGGGACAGGGTCTAATGAAAAACTGTTTTTT. Protein product: CSVSGTGSNEKLFF.

This clonotype was counted at least ten times. The rearrangement links TRBV6-1 to TRBJ2-7, with 8 bases that match TRBD2. This CDR3 comprises 14 residues. Germline CDR1 MNHNS, CDR2 SASEGT. V was clipped by 5 bases and J by 6 bases; unmatched bases: 9. DNA of the CDR3: TGTGCCAGCAGTCCTATAGCGGGACCAGCCGAGCAGTACTTC. As protein: CASSPIAGPAEQYF.